This T cell receptor beta chain was obtained from a study of cytomegalovirus exposure and HLA in healthy donors. Overall study: Earlier work reported roughly 120 million unique TCR beta sequences from 170 million or so T cells. Ancestry clustering placed around 81% of about 400 genotyped donors in the Caucasian-associated cluster.

About this clone itself: Its antigen is unidentified.

PCR involved 60 Vbeta and 13 Jbeta primers. Data came from immunoSEQ multiplex PCR; TCRdb stores just in-frame clones and leaves some out. This table has under 150,000 clones, approximately 80% appearing once. Overall study results and limits: Several of the most significant clusters were apparently associated with common viral pathogens in a later analysis. Per published reports, the classifier diagnosed cytomegalovirus status with high specificity and sensitivity.

Germline CDR1 and CDR2: SGDLS and YYNGEE. The CDR3 length is 14 residues. Trimming stripped 3 bases from V and 2 bases from J, with 11 bases between. The specimen was PBMCs. The V call is TRBV9, the J call TRBJ1-1, with D possibly TRBD1 on 6 matching bases. The TCR was taken from a woman in her forties in good health and CMV-seronegative. CDR3 in amino acids: CASSAGQRNTEAFF. The CDR3 DNA sequence: TGTGCCAGCAGCGCCGGACAGCGTAACACTGAAGCTTTCTTT.